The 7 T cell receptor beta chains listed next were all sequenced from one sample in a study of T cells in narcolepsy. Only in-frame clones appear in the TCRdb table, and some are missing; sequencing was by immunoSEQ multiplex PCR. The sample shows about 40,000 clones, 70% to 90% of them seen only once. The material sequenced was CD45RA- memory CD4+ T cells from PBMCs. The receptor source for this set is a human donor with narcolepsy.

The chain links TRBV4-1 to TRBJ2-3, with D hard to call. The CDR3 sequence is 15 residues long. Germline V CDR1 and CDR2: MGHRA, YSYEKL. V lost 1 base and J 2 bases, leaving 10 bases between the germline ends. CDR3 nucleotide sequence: TGCGCCAGCAGCCAAGGGAACGGTTACACAGATACGCAGTATTTT. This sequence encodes CASSQGNGYTDTQYF.

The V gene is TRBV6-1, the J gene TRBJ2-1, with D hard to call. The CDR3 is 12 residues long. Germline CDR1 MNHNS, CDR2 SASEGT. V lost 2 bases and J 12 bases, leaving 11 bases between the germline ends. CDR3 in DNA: TGTGCCAGCAGTGAAATGGGGTCGGGGCAGTTCTTC. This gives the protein CASSEMGSGQFF.

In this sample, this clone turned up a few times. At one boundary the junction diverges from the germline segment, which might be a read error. CDR3 sequence: CASSHSSAVNTEAFF. The CDR3 nucleotides are TGCGCCAGCAGCCACTCCTCGGCGGTGAACACTGAAGCTTTCTTT. The rearrangement uses TRBV5-4 and TRBJ1-1, with D uncertain. The CDR3 extends over 15 amino acids. CDR1 and CDR2 from the germline V gene are SGHNT and YYREEE (reference sequence). Based on the CDR3 plus reference TRBV5-4 and TRBJ1-1, the full variable domain is ETGVTQSPTHLIKTRGQQVTLRCSSQSGHNTVSWYQQALGQGPQFIFQYYREEENGRGNFPPRFSGLQFPNYSSELNVNALELDDSALYLCASSHSSAVNTEAFFGQGTRLTVV.

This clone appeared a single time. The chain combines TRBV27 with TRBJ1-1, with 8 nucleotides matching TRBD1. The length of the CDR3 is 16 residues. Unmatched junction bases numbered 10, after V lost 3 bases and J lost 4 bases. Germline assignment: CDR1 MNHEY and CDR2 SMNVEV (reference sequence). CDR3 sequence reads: CASSLIGDRGATEAFF. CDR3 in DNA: TGTGCCAGCAGTTTGATCGGTGACAGGGGAGCCACTGAAGCTTTCTTT.

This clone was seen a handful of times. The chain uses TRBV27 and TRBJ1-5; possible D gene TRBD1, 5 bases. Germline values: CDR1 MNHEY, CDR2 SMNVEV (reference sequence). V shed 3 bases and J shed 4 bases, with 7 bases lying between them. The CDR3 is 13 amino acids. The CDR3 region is CASSLRGNQPQHF. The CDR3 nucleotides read TGTGCCAGCAGTTTGAGGGGAAATCAGCCCCAGCATTTT.

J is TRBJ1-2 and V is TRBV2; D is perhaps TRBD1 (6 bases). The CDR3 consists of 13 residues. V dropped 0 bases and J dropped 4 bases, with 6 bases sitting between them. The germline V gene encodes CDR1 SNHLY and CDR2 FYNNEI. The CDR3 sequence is CASSEATGYGYTF. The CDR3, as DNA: TGTGCCAGCAGTGAAGCGACAGGCTATGGCTACACCTTC.

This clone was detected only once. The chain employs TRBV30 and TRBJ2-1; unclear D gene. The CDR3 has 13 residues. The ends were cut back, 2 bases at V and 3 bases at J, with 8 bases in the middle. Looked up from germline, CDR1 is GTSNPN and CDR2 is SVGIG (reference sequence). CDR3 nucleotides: TGTGCCTGGAGTAGAGCAAGCTACAATGAGCAGTTCTTC. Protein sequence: CAWSRASYNEQFF.